The 18 T cell receptor beta chains below were found in one sample sequenced in a study of cytomegalovirus exposure and HLA in healthy donors. Sequencing used immunoSEQ multiplex PCR; TCRdb keeps in-frame clones, though not all of them. This sample has under 250,000 clones, with around 78% found just once. Material for sequencing was PBMCs. The receptors stem from a woman aged 18-29 years in good health and CMV-seronegative.

This clone was detected a few times. This chain uses TRBV29-1 with TRBJ1-2, with a tentative D call TRBD1 (5 bases). CDR3 size: 13 residues. Germline values: CDR1 SQVTM, CDR2 ANQGSEA. The V end lost 6 bases, the J end lost 8 bases, and 19 bases lay between the germline ends. The CDR3 nucleotides read TGCAGCGTCCGCGGCGGGGGGAAGCAGGGCTACACCTTC. Its protein is CSVRGGGKQGYTF.

This chain uses TRBV6-6 with TRBJ1-2; no clear D gene. Germline CDR1 is MNHNY and CDR2 is SVGAGI (reference sequence). V was pared by 6 bases and J by 4 bases, with 15 bases between. This CDR3 has 14 amino acids. The CDR3 coding sequence is TGTGCCAGCAGCCCCAGGACGGCCACCTATGGCTACACCTTC. Translated: CASSPRTATYGYTF.

The chain carries TRBV5-1 and TRBJ1-1; D not resolved. Germline values: CDR1 SGHRS, CDR2 YFSETQ. V dropped 1 base and J dropped 0 bases, with 10 bases sitting between them. This CDR3 contains 15 residues. CDR3 nucleotides: TGCGCCAGCAGCTTGCCAGAAGTAATGAACACTGAAGCTTTCTTT. Protein product: CASSLPEVMNTEAFF.

V is TRBV5-4 and J is TRBJ1-1, with 9 bases that match TRBD1. The V segment lost 6 bases and the J segment 4 bases; nucleotides outside the gene matches: 16. Germline-derived CDR1 and CDR2 are SGHNT and YYREEE (reference sequence). The CDR3 covers 17 residues. The CDR3 loop reads CASTPGQGRRLGTEAFF. Written as DNA, the CDR3 is TGTGCCAGCACCCCCGGACAGGGGCGCCGGTTGGGCACTGAAGCTTTCTTT.

J is TRBJ1-2 and V is TRBV23-1, with D possibly being TRBD1 (5 bases). TRBV23-1 is noted as an ORF with a role that remains uncertain. The CDR3 has 16 amino acids. Trimming cost V 0 bases and J 3 bases, with 14 bases left between them. For the CDR3, the DNA is TGCGCCAGCAGTCAATCGCGGGCAGGGCGATACTATGGCTACACCTTC. As protein: CASSQSRAGRYYGYTF.

This sequence joins TRBV5-8 and TRBJ2-1; 8 bases align to TRBD1. With 6 bases clipped from V and 0 bases from J, the junction kept 5 bases outside the gene matches. CDR1 and CDR2 from the germline V gene are SGHTS and YDEGEE. The CDR3 runs 15 residues. Here the CDR3 reads CASNRDRSSYNEQFF. The CDR3 nucleotides read TGTGCCAGCAACCGGGACAGGAGCTCCTACAATGAGCAGTTCTTC.

The rearrangement links TRBV9 to TRBJ2-6; 7 nucleotides match TRBD2. Germline V gene sequence: CDR1 SGDLS, CDR2 YYNGEE. With V trimmed by 4 bases and J by 2 bases, 6 bases remained unmatched. The CDR3 totals 16 residues. The CDR3 DNA follows: TGTGCCAGCAGCACATTGGGAGGGGCTGGGGCCAACGTCCTGACTTTC. Its protein product is CASSTLGGAGANVLTF.

The chain recombines TRBV6-4 with TRBJ2-1, with D unclear. This CDR3 has 13 residues. V was clipped by 3 bases and J by 7 bases, with 10 bases between them. Germline CDR1 is MRHNA and CDR2 is SNTAGT. CDR3 protein: CASSEKAGNEQFF. CDR3 bases: TGTGCCAGCAGTGAAAAGGCCGGGAATGAGCAGTTCTTC.

This chain uses TRBV28 with TRBJ2-7, with D uncertain. The germline V gene has CDR1 MDHEN and CDR2 SYDVKM. Trimming left V 0 bases short and J 4 bases short, with 10 bases between. The CDR3 consists of 14 residues. For the CDR3, the DNA is TGTGCCAGCAGTTTATGGGGAACAGAATACGAGCAGTACTTC. It is translated as CASSLWGTEYEQYF.

The genes are TRBV19 and TRBJ1-2; no clear D. Germline CDR1 and CDR2: LNHDA and SQIVND (reference sequence). Trimming pared 1 base from V and 6 bases from J, leaving 12 bases between. The CDR3 runs 14 residues. CDR3 DNA: TGTGCCAGTAGTATAGGACAAAAAGTGGATGGCTACACCTTC. Translated, it gives CASSIGQKVDGYTF.

The rearrangement uses TRBV5-6 and TRBJ2-7; D gene ambiguous. CDR1 and CDR2 (germline): SGHDT, YYEEEE. Trimming took 2 bases from V and 7 from J, leaving 7 bases between them. The CDR3 is made up of 11 amino acids. Here the CDR3 reads CASSLTREQYF. The CDR3 DNA reads as TGTGCCAGCAGCTTAACAAGGGAGCAGTACTTC. The entire variable domain, with the rest obtained from reference TRBV5-6 and TRBJ2-7, is as follows: DAGVTQSPTHLIKTRGQQVTLRCSPKSGHDTVSWYQQALGQGPQFIFQYYEEEERQRGNFPDRFSGHQFPNYSSELNVNALLLGDSALYLCASSLTREQYFGPGTRLTVT.

V usage is TRBV19 and J usage is TRBJ1-4; 7 bases agree with TRBD1. Trimming at V came to 5 bases and at J to 2 bases, leaving 5 bases not matched to a gene. This CDR3 contains 15 residues. CDR1 and CDR2 from the germline V gene are LNHDA and SQIVND (reference sequence). The CDR3 spells CASSLQGGTNEKLFF. CDR3 coding DNA: TGTGCCAGTAGTTTACAAGGGGGCACTAATGAAAAACTGTTTTTT.

The chain links TRBV28 to TRBJ2-7; D could derive from TRBD1 or TRBD2 (6 bases each). This CDR3 is 15 amino acids long. Trimming cost V 7 bases and J 4 bases, with 20 bases left between them. Germline V CDR1 and CDR2: MDHEN, SYDVKM. The CDR3 loop is CASTLAAAGAYEQYF. The CDR3 DNA is TGTGCCAGCACCTTAGCGGCAGCAGGGGCGTACGAGCAGTACTTC.

The V and J genes are TRBV6-5 and TRBJ1-1; D perhaps matches TRBD1 (6 bases). Germline V gene sequence: CDR1 MNHEY, CDR2 SVGAGI. The CDR3 sequence is 14 residues long. The V and J ends lost 4 bases and 5 bases respectively, with 14 bases between them. The CDR3 here is CASSLSGGGTEAFF. The CDR3 DNA is TGTGCCAGCAGTTTATCCGGGGGCGGAACTGAAGCTTTCTTT.

This clone was seen only a few times. This chain links TRBV25-1 with TRBJ1-1, with a possible D match to TRBD1 (5 bases). Trimming removed 4 bases at V and 4 bases at J, with 10 bases between. Germline loops: CDR1 MGHDK, CDR2 SYGVNS. The CDR3 is made up of 13 amino acids. The CDR3 DNA is TGTGCCAGCAGTGTCAGGGTCGGCACTGAAGCTTTCTTT. Translating gives CASSVRVGTEAFF.

The rearrangement joins TRBV30 to TRBJ1-2; 9 bases match TRBD1. V shed 0 bases and J 8 bases; nucleotides not matched to a gene: 10. The CDR3 has 15 amino acids. Germline CDR1 GTSNPN, CDR2 SVGIG (reference sequence). As DNA, the CDR3 is TGTGCCTGGAGTGTACGGACAGGGGCCGTCGGAGGCTACACCTTC. This encodes CAWSVRTGAVGGYTF.

V and J are TRBV15 and TRBJ1-2; 9 positions agree with TRBD1. The CDR3 is made up of 15 amino acids. Germline V gene data show CDR1 as LNHNV and CDR2 as YYDKDF (reference sequence). Trimming cost V 0 bases and J 6 bases; bases outside gene matches: 5. The CDR3 loop is CATSRDETGGNGYTF. The CDR3 nucleotides are TGTGCCACCAGCAGAGATGAGACAGGGGGTAATGGCTACACCTTC.

This sequence joins TRBV2 and TRBJ2-5; D is possibly TRBD2 (7 bases). The CDR3 is made up of 15 amino acids. V was clipped by 7 bases and J by 6 bases, with 21 bases between them. Looked up from germline, CDR1 is SNHLY and CDR2 is FYNNEI. This CDR3 reads CASTWGGATEKTQYF. The CDR3 DNA reads as TGTGCCAGCACCTGGGGGGGGGCCACGGAGAAGACCCAGTACTTC. Together with reference TRBV2 and TRBJ2-5, the CDR3 gives the full variable domain: EPEVTQTPSHQVTQMGQEVILRCVPISNHLYFYWYRQILGQKVEFLVSFYNNEISEKSEIFDDQFSVERPDGSNFTLKIRSTKLEDSAMYFCASTWGGATEKTQYFGPGTRLLVL.